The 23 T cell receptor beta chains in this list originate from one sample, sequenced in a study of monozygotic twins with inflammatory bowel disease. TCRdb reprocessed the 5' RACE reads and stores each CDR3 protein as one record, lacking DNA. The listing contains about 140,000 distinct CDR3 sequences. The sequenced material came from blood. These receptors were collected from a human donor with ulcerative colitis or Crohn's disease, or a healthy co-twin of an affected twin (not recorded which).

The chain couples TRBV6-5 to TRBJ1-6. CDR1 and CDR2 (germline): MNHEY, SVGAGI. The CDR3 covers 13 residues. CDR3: CASSPRPGGPLHF.

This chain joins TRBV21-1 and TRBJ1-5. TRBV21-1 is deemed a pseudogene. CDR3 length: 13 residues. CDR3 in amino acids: CARDTPGTLVGHF.

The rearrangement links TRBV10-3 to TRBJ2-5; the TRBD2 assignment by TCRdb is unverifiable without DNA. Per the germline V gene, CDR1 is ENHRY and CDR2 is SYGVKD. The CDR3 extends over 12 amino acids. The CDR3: CAITSGGETQYF.

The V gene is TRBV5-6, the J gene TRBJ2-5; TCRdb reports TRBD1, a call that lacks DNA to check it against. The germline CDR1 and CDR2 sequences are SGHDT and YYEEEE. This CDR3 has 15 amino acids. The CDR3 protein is CASSLYPDSLETQYF.

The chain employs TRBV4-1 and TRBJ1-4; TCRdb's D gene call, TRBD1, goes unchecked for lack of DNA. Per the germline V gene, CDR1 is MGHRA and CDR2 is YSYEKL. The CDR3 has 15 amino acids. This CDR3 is CASSPPGSLNEKLFF.

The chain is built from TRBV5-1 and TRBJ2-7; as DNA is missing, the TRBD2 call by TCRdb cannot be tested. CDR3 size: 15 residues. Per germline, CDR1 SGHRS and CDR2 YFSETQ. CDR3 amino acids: CASSPSRGGKNEQYF.

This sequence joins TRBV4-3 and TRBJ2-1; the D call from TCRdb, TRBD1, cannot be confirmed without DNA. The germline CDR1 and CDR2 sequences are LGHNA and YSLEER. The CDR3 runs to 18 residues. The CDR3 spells CASSQELVWDRLYNEQFF.

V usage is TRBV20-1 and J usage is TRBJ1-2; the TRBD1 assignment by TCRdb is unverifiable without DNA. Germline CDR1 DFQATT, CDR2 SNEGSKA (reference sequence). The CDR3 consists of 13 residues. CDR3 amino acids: CSADSGRGYGYTF.

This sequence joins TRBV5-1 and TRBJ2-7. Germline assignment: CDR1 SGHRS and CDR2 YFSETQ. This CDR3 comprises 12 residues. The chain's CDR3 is CASSPQAYEQYF.

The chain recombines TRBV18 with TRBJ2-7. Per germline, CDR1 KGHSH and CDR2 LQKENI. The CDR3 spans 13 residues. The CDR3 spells CASSPTRDDEQYF.

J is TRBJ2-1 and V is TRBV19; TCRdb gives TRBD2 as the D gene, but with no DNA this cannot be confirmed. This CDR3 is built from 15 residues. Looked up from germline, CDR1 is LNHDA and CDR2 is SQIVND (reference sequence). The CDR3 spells CASHTTGTSGGTQFF.

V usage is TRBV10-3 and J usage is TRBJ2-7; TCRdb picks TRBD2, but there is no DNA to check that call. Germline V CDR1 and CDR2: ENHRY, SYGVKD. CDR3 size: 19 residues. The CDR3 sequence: CAISSGRMFASGGRHEQYF.

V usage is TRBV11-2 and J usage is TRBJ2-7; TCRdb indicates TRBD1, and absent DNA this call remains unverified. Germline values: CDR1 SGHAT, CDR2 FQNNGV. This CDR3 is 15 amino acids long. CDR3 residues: CASSPIRGRRYEQYF.

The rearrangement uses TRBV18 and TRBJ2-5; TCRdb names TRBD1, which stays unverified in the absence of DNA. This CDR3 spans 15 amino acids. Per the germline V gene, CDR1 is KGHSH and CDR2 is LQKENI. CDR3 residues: CASSPREQGGETQYF.

CDR3 in amino acids: CASSDTQRLYNSPLHF. The genes are TRBV5-1 and TRBJ1-6. This CDR3 has 16 amino acids. Germline CDR1 SGHRS, CDR2 YFSETQ. The full variable domain, with the rest looked up from reference TRBV5-1 and TRBJ1-6, is KAGVTQTPRYLIKTRGQQVTLSCSPISGHRSVSWYQQTPGQGLQFLFEYFSETQRNKGNFPGRFSGRQFSNSRSEMNVSTLELGDSALYLCASSDTQRLYNSPLHFGNGTRLTVT.

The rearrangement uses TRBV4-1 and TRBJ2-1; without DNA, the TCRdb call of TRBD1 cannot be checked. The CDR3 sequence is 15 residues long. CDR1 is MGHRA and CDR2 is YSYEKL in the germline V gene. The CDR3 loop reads CASRSWRGHDNEQFF.

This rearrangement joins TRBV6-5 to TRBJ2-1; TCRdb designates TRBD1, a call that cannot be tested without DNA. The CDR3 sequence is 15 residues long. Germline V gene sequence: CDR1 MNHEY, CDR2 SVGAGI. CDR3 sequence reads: CASSYPDRGGNEQFF.

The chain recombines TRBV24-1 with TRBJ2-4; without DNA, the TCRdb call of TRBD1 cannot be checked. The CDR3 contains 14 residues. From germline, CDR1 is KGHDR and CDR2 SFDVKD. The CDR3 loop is CATSGGDIKNIQYF.

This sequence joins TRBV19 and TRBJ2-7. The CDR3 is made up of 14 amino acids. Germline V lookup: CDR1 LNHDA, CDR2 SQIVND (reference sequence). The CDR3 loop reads CASSDQHAAYEQYF.

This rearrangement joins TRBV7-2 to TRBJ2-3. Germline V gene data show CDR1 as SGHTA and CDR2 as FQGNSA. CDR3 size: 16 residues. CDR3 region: CASSLAAHGGTDTQYF.

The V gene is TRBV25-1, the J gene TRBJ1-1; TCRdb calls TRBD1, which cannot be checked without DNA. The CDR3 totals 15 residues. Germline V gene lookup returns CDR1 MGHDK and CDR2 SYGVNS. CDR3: CASSAQGIGNTEAFF.

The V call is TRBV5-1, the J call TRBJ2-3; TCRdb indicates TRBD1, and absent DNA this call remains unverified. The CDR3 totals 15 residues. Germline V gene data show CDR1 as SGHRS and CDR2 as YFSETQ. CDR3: CASSNLRGRGDTQYF.

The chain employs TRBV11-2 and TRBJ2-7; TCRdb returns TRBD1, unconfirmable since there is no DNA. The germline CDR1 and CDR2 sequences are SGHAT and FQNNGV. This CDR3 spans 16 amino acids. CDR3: CASSLERTATGGEQYF.